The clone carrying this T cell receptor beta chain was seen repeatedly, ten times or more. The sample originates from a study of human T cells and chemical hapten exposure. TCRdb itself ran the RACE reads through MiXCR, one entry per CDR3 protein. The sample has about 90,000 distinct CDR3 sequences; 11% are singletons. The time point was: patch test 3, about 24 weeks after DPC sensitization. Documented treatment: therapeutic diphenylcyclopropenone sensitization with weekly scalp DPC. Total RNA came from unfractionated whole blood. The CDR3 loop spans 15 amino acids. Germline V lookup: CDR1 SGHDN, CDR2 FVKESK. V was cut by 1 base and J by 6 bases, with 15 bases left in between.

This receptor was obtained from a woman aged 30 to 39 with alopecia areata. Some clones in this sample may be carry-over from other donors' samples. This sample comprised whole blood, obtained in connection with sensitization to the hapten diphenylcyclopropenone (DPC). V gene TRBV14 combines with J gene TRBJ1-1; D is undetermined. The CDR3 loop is CASSQGAALLPEAFF. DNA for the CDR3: TGTGCCAGCAGCCAAGGGGCAGCTTTGCTACCTGAAGCTTTCTTT.